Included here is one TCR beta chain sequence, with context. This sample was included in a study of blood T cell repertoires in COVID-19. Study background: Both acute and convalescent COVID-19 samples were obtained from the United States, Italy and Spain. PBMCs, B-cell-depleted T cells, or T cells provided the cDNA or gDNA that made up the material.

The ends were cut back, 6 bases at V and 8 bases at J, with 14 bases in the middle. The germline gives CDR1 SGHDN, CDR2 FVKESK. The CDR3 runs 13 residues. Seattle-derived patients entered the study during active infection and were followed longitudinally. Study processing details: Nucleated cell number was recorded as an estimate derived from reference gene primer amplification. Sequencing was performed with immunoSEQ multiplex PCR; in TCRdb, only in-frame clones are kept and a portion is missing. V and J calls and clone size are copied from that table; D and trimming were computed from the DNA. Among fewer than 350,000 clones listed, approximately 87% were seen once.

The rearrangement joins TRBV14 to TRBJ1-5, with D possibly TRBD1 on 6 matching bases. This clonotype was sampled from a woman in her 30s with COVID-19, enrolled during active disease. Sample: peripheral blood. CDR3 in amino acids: CASSKGGQEPQHF. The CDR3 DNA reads TGTGCCAGCAGTAAGGGGGGGCAGGAGCCCCAGCATTTT.